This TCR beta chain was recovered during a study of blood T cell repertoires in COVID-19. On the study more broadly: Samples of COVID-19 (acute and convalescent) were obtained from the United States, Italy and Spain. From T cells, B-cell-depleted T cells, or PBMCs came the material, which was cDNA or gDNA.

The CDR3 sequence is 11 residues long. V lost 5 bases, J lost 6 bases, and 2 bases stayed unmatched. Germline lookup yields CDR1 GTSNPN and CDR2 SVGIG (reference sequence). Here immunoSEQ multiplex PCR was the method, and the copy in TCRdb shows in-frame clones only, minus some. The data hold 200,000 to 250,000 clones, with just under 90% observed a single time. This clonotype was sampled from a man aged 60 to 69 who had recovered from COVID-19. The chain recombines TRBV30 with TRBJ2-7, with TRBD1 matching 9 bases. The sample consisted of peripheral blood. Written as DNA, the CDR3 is TGTGCCTGGGGACAGGGGCCCGAGCAGTACTTC. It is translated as CAWGQGPEQYF.